The clone carrying this TCR beta chain was picked up many times. The antigen is undetermined. Uncontrolled infection, other autoimmune disease, pregnancy and lactation each barred patients from inclusion. Each 10 ml fresh peripheral blood draw supplied the PBMCs. Amplification of TCR beta CDR3 regions was performed using RNA transcripts as template. RT-PCR in the first round (using the HTBI primer set) targeted the TCR CDR3. A single record per CDR3 protein comes from TCRdb applying MiXCR to the multiplex PCR reads. The sample holds almost 350,000 distinct CDR3 sequences; 18% are singletons and the top ten take 15%. V lost 2 bases and J lost 10; bases outside the gene matches: 11. Germline V gene data show CDR1 as MNHEY and CDR2 as SVGEGT. This CDR3 contains 16 residues. This sample was included in a study of T cells in Graves' hyperthyroidism and ophthalmopathy. Study context: Before any treatment, at initial diagnosis, peripheral blood was collected. Whole-study findings and limits: In blood, most of the thyroid clonotypes expanded above 0.001 were also present.

The sample was blood. This sequence joins TRBV6-2 or TRBV6-3 and TRBJ2-1; TRBD2 aligns across 10 bases. The source is a woman in her forties with Graves' ophthalmopathy. The CDR3 DNA sequence: TGTGCCAGCAGTTACGGGCAACTAGCGGGAAGTGGGGAGCAGTTCTTC. Translated: CASSYGQLAGSGEQFF.